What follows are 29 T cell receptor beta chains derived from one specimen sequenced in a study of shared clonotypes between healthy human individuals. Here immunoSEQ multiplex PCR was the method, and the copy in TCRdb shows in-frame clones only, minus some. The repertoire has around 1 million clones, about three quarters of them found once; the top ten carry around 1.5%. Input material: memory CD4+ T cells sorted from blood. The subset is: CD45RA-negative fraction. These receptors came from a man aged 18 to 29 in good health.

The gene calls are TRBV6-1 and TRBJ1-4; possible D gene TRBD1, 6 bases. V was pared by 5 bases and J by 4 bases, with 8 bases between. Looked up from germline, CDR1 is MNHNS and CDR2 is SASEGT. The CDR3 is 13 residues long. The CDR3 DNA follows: TGTGCCAGCAGTCAGGGGCGTAATGAAAAACTGTTTTTT. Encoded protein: CASSQGRNEKLFF.

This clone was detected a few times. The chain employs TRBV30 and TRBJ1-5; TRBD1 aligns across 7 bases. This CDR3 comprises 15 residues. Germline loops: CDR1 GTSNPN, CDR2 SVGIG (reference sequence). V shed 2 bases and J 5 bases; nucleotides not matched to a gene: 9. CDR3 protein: CAWSTNRGTDQPQHF. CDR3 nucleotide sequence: TGTGCCTGGAGTACAAACAGGGGAACGGATCAGCCCCAGCATTTT.

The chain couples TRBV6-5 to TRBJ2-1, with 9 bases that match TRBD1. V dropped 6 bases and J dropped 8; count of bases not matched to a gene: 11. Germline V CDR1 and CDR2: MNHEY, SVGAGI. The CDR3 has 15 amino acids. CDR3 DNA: TGTGCCAGCAGACCCACCGGGACAGGGAACGATGAGCAGTTCTTC. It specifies CASRPTGTGNDEQFF.

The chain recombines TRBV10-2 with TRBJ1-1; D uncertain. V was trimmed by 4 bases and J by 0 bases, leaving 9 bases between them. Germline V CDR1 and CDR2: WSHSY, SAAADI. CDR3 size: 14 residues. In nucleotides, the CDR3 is TGCGCCAGCAGTGTGGGGATTATGAACACTGAAGCTTTCTTT. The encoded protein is CASSVGIMNTEAFF.

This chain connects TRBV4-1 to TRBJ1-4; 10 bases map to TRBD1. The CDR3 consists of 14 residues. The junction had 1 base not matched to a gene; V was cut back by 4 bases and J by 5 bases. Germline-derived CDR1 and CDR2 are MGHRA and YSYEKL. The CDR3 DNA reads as TGCGCCAGCAGCCTGGGACAGGGGAATGAAAAACTGTTTTTT. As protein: CASSLGQGNEKLFF.

Here the CDR3 reads CASGPGQGATDTQYF. The CDR3 nucleotides are TGTGCTAGTGGTCCGGGACAGGGGGCAACAGATACGCAGTATTTT. The chain joins TRBV12-5 to TRBJ2-3; 12 nucleotides align to TRBD1. The J segment lost 3 bases and the V segment lost 5 bases, leaving 3 bases of the junction unmatched. Looked up from germline, CDR1 is LGHNT and CDR2 is FRNRAP. This CDR3 is built from 15 residues.

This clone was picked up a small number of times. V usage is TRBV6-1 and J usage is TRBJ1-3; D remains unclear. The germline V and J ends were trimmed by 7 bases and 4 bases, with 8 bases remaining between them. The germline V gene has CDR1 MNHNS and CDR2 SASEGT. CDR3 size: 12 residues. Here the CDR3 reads CASTLGGNTIYF. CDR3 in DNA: TGTGCCAGCACACTGGGAGGAAACACCATATATTTT.

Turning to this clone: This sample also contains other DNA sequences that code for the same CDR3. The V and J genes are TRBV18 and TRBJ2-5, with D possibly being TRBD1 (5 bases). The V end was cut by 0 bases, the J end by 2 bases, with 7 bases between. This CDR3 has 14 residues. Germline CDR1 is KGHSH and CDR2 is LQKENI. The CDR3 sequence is CASSPPGQQETQYF. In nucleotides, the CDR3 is TGTGCCAGCTCACCACCTGGACAACAAGAGACCCAGTACTTC.

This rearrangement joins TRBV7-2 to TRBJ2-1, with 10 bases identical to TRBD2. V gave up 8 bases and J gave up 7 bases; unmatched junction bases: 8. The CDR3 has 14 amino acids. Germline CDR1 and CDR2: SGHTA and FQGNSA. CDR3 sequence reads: CASPKREGRNEQFF. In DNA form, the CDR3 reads TGTGCCAGCCCCAAGCGGGAGGGCCGGAATGAGCAGTTCTTC.

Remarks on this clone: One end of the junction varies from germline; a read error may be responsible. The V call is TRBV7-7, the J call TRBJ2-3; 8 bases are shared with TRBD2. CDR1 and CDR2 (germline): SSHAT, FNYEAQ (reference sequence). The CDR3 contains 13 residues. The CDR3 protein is CASSLAGSGTQYF. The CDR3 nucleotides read TGTGCTAGCAGCTTAGCGGGAAGCGGGACTCAGTATTTT. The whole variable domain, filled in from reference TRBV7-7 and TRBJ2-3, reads GAGVSQSPRYKVTKRGQDVTLRCDPISSHATLYWYQQALGQGPEFLTYFNYEAQPDKSGLPSDRFSAERPEGSISTLTIQRTEQRDSAMYRCASSLAGSGTQYFGPGTRLTVL.

CDR3 bases: TGTGCCAGCAGGGTACAGGGGGCCGGTTCACCCCTCCACTTT. Its protein product is CASRVQGAGSPLHF. This chain connects TRBV2 to TRBJ1-6, with TRBD1 matching over 9 bases. Losses at the gene ends were 6 bases for V and 9 bases for J; bases not matched to a gene: 6. This CDR3 region has 14 residues. CDR1 and CDR2 (germline): SNHLY, FYNNEI.

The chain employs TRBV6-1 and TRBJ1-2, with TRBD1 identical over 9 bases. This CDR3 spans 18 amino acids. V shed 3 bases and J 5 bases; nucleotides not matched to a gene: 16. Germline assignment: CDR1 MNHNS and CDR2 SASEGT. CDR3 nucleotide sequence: TGTGCCAGCAGTGAGACTTACTCCGGGACAGGGATATGGTATGGCTACACCTTC. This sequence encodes CASSETYSGTGIWYGYTF.

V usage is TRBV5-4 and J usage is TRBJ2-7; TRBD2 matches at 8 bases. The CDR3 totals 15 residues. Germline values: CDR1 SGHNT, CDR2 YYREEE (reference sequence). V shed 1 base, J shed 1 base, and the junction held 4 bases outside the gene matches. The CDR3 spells CASSLMRGESYEQYF. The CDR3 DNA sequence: TGTGCCAGCAGCTTGATGCGGGGGGAATCCTACGAGCAGTACTTC.

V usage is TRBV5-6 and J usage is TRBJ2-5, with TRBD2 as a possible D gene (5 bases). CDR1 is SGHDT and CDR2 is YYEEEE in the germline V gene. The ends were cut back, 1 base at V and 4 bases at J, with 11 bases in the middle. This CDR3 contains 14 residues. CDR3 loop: CASSLTGMGETQYF. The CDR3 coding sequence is TGTGCCAGCAGCTTGACCGGGATGGGAGAGACCCAGTACTTC.

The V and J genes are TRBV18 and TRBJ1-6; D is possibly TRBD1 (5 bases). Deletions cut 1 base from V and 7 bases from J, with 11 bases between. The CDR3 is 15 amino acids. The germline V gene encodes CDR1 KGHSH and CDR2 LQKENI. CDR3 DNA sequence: TGTGCCAGCTCACCACACCGGGACGGGAATTCACCCCTCCACTTT. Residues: CASSPHRDGNSPLHF.

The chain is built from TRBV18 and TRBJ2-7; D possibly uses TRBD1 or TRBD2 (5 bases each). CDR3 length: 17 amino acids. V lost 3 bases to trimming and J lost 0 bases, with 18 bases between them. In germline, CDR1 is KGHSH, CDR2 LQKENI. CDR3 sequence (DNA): TGTGCCAGCTCACCTAATCCGTCAGGGAGAAGCTCCTACGAGCAGTACTTC. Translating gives CASSPNPSGRSSYEQYF. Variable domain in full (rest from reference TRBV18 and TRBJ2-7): NAGVMQNPRHLVRRRGQEARLRCSPMKGHSHVYWYRQLPEEGLKFMVYLQKENIIDESGMPKERFSAEFPKEGPSILRIQQVVRGDSAAYFCASSPNPSGRSSYEQYFGPGTRLTVT.

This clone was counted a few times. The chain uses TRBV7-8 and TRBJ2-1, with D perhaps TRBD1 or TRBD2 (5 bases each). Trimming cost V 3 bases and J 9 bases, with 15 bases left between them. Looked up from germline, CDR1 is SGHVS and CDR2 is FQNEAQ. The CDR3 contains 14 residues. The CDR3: CASSFSARQGEQFF. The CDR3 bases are TGTGCCAGCAGCTTTAGCGCTCGGCAGGGTGAGCAGTTCTTC.

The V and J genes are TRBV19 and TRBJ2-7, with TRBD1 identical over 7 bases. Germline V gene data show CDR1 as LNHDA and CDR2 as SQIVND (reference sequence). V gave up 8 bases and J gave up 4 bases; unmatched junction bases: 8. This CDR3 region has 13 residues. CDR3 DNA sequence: TGTGCCAGTCAACAGGGGAGAGGTTACGAGCAGTACTTC. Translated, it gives CASQQGRGYEQYF.

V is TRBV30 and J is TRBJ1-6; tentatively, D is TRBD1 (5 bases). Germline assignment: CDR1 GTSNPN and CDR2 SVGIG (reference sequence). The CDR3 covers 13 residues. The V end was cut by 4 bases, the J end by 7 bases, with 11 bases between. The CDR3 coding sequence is TGTGCCTGGAACACAGGCGGGAATTCACCCCTCCACTTT. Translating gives CAWNTGGNSPLHF.

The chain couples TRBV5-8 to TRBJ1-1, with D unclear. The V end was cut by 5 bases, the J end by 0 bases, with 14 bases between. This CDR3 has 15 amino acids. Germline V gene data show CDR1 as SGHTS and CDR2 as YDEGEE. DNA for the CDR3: TGTGCCAGCAGACCGACGTTAGGAATGAACACTGAAGCTTTCTTT. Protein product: CASRPTLGMNTEAFF.

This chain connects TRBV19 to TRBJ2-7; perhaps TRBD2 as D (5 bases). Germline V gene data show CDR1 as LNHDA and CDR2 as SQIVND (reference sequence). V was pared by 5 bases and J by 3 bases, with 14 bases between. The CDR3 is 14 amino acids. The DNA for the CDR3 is TGTGCCAGTAGTGTACCGGGAAGCTACTACGAGCAGTACTTC. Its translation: CASSVPGSYYEQYF.

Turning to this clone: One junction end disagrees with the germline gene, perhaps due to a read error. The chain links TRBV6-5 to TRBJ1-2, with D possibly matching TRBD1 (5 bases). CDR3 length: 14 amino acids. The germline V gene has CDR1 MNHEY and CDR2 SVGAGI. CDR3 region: CVSSPGGENYGYAF. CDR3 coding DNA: TGTGTCAGCAGCCCTGGGGGAGAGAACTATGGCTACGCCTTC.

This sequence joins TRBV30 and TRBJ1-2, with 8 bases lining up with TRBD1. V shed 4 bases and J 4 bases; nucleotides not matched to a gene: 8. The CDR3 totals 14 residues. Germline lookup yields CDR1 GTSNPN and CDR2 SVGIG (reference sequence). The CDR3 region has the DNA TGTGCCTGGATCCCACGGGACAGGAGCTATGGCTACACCTTC. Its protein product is CAWIPRDRSYGYTF.

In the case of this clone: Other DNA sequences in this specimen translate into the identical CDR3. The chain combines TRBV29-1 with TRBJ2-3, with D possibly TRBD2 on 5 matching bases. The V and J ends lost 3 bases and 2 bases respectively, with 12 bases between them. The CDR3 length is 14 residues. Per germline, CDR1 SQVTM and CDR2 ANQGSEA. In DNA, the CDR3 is TGCAGCGTTGATTTTTTGAGGGCCACAGATACGCAGTATTTT. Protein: CSVDFLRATDTQYF.

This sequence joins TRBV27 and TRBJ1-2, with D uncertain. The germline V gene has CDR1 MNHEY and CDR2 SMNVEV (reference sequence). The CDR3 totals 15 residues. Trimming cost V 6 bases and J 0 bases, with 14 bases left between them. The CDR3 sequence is CASSPGPLPNYGYTF. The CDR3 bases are TGTGCCAGCAGCCCCGGGCCTCTCCCTAACTATGGCTACACCTTC.

This CDR3 is CASSEQGASAYGYTF. CDR3 sequence (DNA): TGTGCCAGCAGTGAACAGGGTGCGTCTGCCTATGGCTACACCTTC. The chain carries TRBV6-1 and TRBJ1-2, with D tentatively TRBD1 (5 bases). This CDR3 spans 15 amino acids. Between the trimmed V and J ends, which lost 2 bases and 4 bases, there was a span of 14 bases. Germline assignment: CDR1 MNHNS and CDR2 SASEGT.

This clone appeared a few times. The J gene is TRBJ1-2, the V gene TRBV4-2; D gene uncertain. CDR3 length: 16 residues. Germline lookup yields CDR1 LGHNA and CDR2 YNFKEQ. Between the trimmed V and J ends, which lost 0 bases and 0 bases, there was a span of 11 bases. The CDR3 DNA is TGTGCCAGCAGCCAAGATCCCGGAGGAGCTAACTATGGCTACACCTTC. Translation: CASSQDPGGANYGYTF.

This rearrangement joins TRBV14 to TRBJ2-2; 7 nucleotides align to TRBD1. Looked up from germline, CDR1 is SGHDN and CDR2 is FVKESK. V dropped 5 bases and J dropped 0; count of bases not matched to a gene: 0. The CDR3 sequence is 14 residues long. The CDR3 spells CASSGTANTGELFF. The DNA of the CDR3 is TGTGCCAGCAGCGGGACAGCGAACACCGGGGAGCTGTTTTTT.

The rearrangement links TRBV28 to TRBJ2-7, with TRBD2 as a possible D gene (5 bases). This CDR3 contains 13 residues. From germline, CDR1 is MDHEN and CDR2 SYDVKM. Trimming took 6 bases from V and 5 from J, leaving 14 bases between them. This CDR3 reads CASSIGVVHEQYF. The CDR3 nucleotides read TGTGCCAGCAGCATCGGGGTTGTGCACGAGCAGTACTTC.